A selection of T cell receptor beta chains follows, all from one sample in a study of T-cell reconstitution after alpha-beta-depleted transplantation in children. TCRdb recomputed calls from the PCR reads with MiXCR, one row per CDR3 protein. The repertoire includes some 180,000 distinct CDR3 sequences, around 7% of them detected once, and approximately 5.7% sits in the top ten. The material was PBMCs, obtained before TCRalphabeta/CD19-depleted stem cell transplant. These receptors originate from a boy aged 2-9 years with acute lymphoblastic leukemia, due to receive a stem cell transplant. Both conserved end residues are part of each CDR3. The D gene is left open where the match is weak. Some rows have no size entry. The others give once, few or many, or a class for an expanded clone.

cdr3_nt,cdr3_aa,j_call,d_call,v_call,clone_size
TGCGCCAGCAGCCCCTACCTAGCGGGGGTTTCCACAGATACGCAGTATTTT,CASSPYLAGVSTDTQYF,TRBJ2-3,TRBD2,TRBV4-3,.
TGTGCCAGCAGTTTAGTCGAAGGTTGGGAGCAGTACTTC,CASSLVEGWEQYF,TRBJ2-7,.,TRBV28,many
TGTGCCTGGAGAACAACAGGGGGCACTGAAGCTTTCTTT,CAWRTTGGTEAFF,TRBJ1-1,TRBD1,TRBV30,.
TGTGCCAGCAGCTTTCGGTTTAGCCGGATCCACAATGAGCAGTTCTTC,CASSFRFSRIHNEQFF,TRBJ2-1,.,TRBV7-8,many
TGTGCCAGCAGCCATTCCGGCAGGGACGAGCAGTACTTC,CASSHSGRDEQYF,TRBJ2-7,.,TRBV7-9,many
TGCGCCAGCAGCCAAGATAAGACCGGGAGTAGCTACAATGAGCAGTTCTTC,CASSQDKTGSSYNEQFF,TRBJ2-1,.,TRBV4-3,.
TGTGCCAGCTCACCGCCGAAGACCGACAGGGTGCGGAATGGCTACACCTTC,CASSPPKTDRVRNGYTF,TRBJ1-2,TRBD1,TRBV18,few
TGCAGTGCCCGCCACCGGACCAGGGGGGCCACTGAGCAGTTCTTC,CSARHRTRGATEQFF,TRBJ2-1,.,TRBV20-1,many
TGTGCCAGCAGCTTGAATATTGGAAGGACCTTGGGCTACACCTTC,CASSLNIGRTLGYTF,TRBJ1-2,.,TRBV5-5,many
TGTGCCAGCAGCGCCCGGGACAGGGATGGGGATACGCAGTATTTT,CASSARDRDGDTQYF,TRBJ2-3,TRBD1,TRBV9,many
TGTACCAGCTGTTTTCACGGGGGAGGGGGCCCTAGCACAGATACGCAGTATTTT,CTSCFHGGGGPSTDTQYF,TRBJ2-3,.,TRBV2,.
TGTGCCAGCAGCTTATCTCAGGGTTTCATGGCTGGAAACACCATATATTTT,CASSLSQGFMAGNTIYF,TRBJ1-3,.,TRBV7-6,few
TGTGCCAGCCGACAGTACTCCTACGAGCAGTACTTC,CASRQYSYEQYF,TRBJ2-7,.,TRBV28,few
TGTGCCAGCAGTTTAGCGTTGTTAAGGGGCCAAAGCTACGAGCAGTACTTC,CASSLALLRGQSYEQYF,TRBJ2-7,.,TRBV12-3/TRBV12-4,many
TGTGCCAGTAGTCCCTGGACCGGGACTAGCTCTGATGAGCAGTTCTTC,CASSPWTGTSSDEQFF,TRBJ2-1,TRBD2,TRBV19,few
TGTGCCAGCAGCAAATGTCAGAACGAGCAGTACTTC,CASSKCQNEQYF,TRBJ2-7,.,TRBV21-1,many
TGTGCCAGCAGTCCCGCTGTCGGGGATGGAGGCACTGAAGCTTTCTTT,CASSPAVGDGGTEAFF,TRBJ1-1,.,TRBV27,many
TGTGCCAGCAGCTTAAAACGGGGGCAAGAGACCCAGTACTTC,CASSLKRGQETQYF,TRBJ2-5,.,TRBV13,many
TGCAGCATAGTGACTAGCGGCACAGATACGCAGTATTTT,CSIVTSGTDTQYF,TRBJ2-3,TRBD2,TRBV29-1,many
TGTGCCAGCAGCCAAGATGTCGTGGAAGGGACTTCGAACACCGGGGAGCTGTTTTTT,CASSQDVVEGTSNTGELFF,TRBJ2-2,.,TRBV4-2,many
TGCAGCGTTGAAGACACTCCCTACGAGCAGTACTTC,CSVEDTPYEQYF,TRBJ2-7,.,TRBV29-1,many
TGCGCCAGCAGCCCGAATCTAGCGGGGGGCCTGGAGACCCAGTACTTC,CASSPNLAGGLETQYF,TRBJ2-5,TRBD2,TRBV4-3,many